The 28 T cell receptor beta chains given below trace back to one sample, sequenced in a study of T cell responses to AZD1222 COVID-19 vaccine. TCRdb's table, derived via immunoSEQ multiplex PCR, lists solely in-frame clones and lacks some. The sample contains about 150,000 clones, less than 95% of which appear only once. The sequences come from peripheral blood, collected on day 0 of AZD1222 vaccination. Receptors were obtained from an adult in good health.

The chain uses TRBV7-9 and TRBJ1-2; the match to TRBD1 covers 8 bases. The CDR3 is made up of 16 amino acids. Trimming removed 1 base from V and 6 bases from J; junction bases left unmatched: 10. CDR1 SEHNR and CDR2 FQNEAQ come from the germline V gene (reference sequence). CDR3 in DNA: TGTGCCAGCAGCTTAGACCGGACAGGGCGTCGGGATGGCTACACCTTC. This encodes CASSLDRTGRRDGYTF. The full variable domain, its missing parts supplied by reference TRBV7-9 and TRBJ1-2, is DTGVSQNPRHKITKRGQNVTFRCDPISEHNRLYWYRQTLGQGPEFLTYFQNEAQLEKSRLLSDRFSAERPKGSFSTLEIQRTEQGDSAMYLCASSLDRTGRRDGYTFGSGTRLTVV.

The genes are TRBV10-3 and TRBJ2-1; 9 positions agree with TRBD2. CDR1 and CDR2 (germline): ENHRY, SYGVKD. V trimming: 8 bases; J trimming: 10 bases; junction bases outside the gene matches: 12. The length of the CDR3 is 14 residues. CDR3 residues: CAIWAGGPQVEQFF. Written as DNA, the CDR3 is TGTGCCATCTGGGCGGGAGGGCCTCAAGTAGAGCAGTTCTTC.

This chain links TRBV9 with TRBJ1-2, with TRBD1 matching over 9 bases. V was clipped by 0 bases and J by 2 bases; unmatched bases: 2. The CDR3 length is 15 residues. Germline loops: CDR1 SGDLS, CDR2 YYNGEE. CDR3 in DNA: TGTGCCAGCAGCGTAGGGGACAGGGTAAACTATGGCTACACCTTC. Translation: CASSVGDRVNYGYTF.

The chain uses TRBV27 and TRBJ1-2, with 7 bases identical to TRBD1. J was trimmed by 8 bases and V by 4 bases; bases with no gene match: 10. Germline V gene sequence: CDR1 MNHEY, CDR2 SMNVEV (reference sequence). CDR3 size: 14 residues. The CDR3 coding sequence is TGTGCCAGCAGTTCACCTGACAGGGCCGAGGGCTACACCTTC. This codes for CASSSPDRAEGYTF.

This sequence joins TRBV5-1 and TRBJ2-2, with D possibly TRBD1 on 6 matching bases. This CDR3 is 13 amino acids long. CDR1 and CDR2 (germline): SGHRS, YFSETQ. V was trimmed by 7 bases and J by 6 bases, leaving 13 bases between them. The CDR3 spells CASGPQGSGELFF. The CDR3, as DNA: TGCGCCAGCGGGCCCCAGGGGTCCGGGGAGCTGTTTTTT.

This sequence joins TRBV5-1 and TRBJ2-1, with D possibly being TRBD1 (6 bases). CDR3 length: 16 residues. V was pared by 4 bases and J by 3 bases, with 17 bases between. CDR1 SGHRS and CDR2 YFSETQ come from the germline V gene. The CDR3 here is CASSPSRGGGYNEQFF. The CDR3 nucleotides read TGCGCCAGCAGCCCCTCGAGAGGGGGTGGCTACAATGAGCAGTTCTTC.

The J gene is TRBJ2-3, the V gene TRBV4-1; D is possibly TRBD2 (6 bases). Germline V lookup: CDR1 MGHRA, CDR2 YSYEKL. The CDR3 sequence is 18 residues long. V was cut by 1 base and J by 8 bases, with 25 bases left in between. The CDR3 DNA follows: TGCGCCAGCAGCCAAGGGTGGCGAGGGCCCCCTTTGGGGGGTACGCAGTATTTT. Translating gives CASSQGWRGPPLGGTQYF.

The chain combines TRBV27 with TRBJ2-7, with 8 bases aligning to TRBD2. This CDR3 is built from 15 residues. V lost 4 bases, J lost 6 bases, and 11 bases stayed unmatched. The germline CDR1 and CDR2 sequences are MNHEY and SMNVEV (reference sequence). The CDR3 DNA reads TGTGCCAGCAGTTCCGGACTAGCAGGCGGTTCCGAGCAGTACGTC. Residues: CASSSGLAGGSEQYV.

The rearrangement uses TRBV19 and TRBJ2-2, with no clear D. The CDR3 loop spans 13 amino acids. V dropped 6 bases and J dropped 6 bases, with 11 bases sitting between them. Germline CDR1 reads LNHDA; CDR2 reads SQIVND (reference sequence). The CDR3 loop is CASSKFRAGELFF. CDR3 nucleotide sequence: TGTGCCAGTAGCAAGTTTCGGGCCGGGGAGCTGTTTTTT.

This clone appeared once. CDR3 bases: TGTGCCAGCAGCTTTCCGCACAGACGAAACACCATATATTTT. It codes for CASSFPHRRNTIYF. The V call is TRBV14, the J call TRBJ1-3; D remains unclear. The V gene's germline CDR1 is SGHDN and CDR2 FVKESK. V lost 5 bases and J 5 bases, leaving 13 bases between the germline ends. The CDR3 totals 14 residues.

The chain employs TRBV3-1 (or the pseudogene TRBV3-2) and TRBJ1-1, with TRBD1 as a possible D gene (6 bases). Germline values: CDR1 LGHDT, CDR2 YNNKEL (reference sequence). The germline V and J ends were trimmed by 1 base and 7 bases, with 13 bases remaining between them. CDR3 length: 14 amino acids. DNA of the CDR3: TGTGCCAGCAGCCAAGGCGGGAGGGGGGTTGAAGCTTTCTTT. As protein: CASSQGGRGVEAFF.

The chain employs TRBV4-1 and TRBJ2-1; no reliable D call. This CDR3 region has 17 residues. Deletions cut 1 base from V and 2 bases from J, with 15 bases between. Looked up from germline, CDR1 is MGHRA and CDR2 is YSYEKL. The CDR3 here is CASSQGPRARAYNEQFF. In nucleotides, the CDR3 is TGCGCCAGCAGCCAAGGTCCTCGAGCGCGAGCCTACAATGAGCAGTTCTTC.

The rearrangement links TRBV6-5 to TRBJ2-5; 10 bases fit TRBD2. V gave up 9 bases and J gave up 5 bases; unmatched junction bases: 6. This CDR3 has 13 amino acids. Per the germline V gene, CDR1 is MNHEY and CDR2 is SVGAGI. The CDR3 loop reads CAREREGAETQYF. In DNA, the CDR3 is TGTGCCAGGGAGCGGGAGGGGGCGGAGACCCAGTACTTC.

V usage is TRBV19 and J usage is TRBJ1-2; no reliable D call. The CDR3 consists of 14 residues. Germline values: CDR1 LNHDA, CDR2 SQIVND (reference sequence). Trimming stripped 3 bases from V and 0 bases from J, with 8 bases between. The CDR3 region has the DNA TGTGCCAGTAGTATCCCGGCAGCTAACTATGGCTACACCTTC. Translating it yields CASSIPAANYGYTF.

The count of this clone is one. The V and J genes are TRBV12-3 or TRBV12-4 and TRBJ1-5, with 8 bases that match TRBD1. The CDR3 loop spans 12 amino acids. V was pared by 6 bases and J by 16 bases, with 11 bases of the junction left unmatched. CDR3 loop: CASSPRTGPAHF. The CDR3 nucleotides are TGTGCCAGCAGCCCCCGGACAGGGCCAGCTCATTTT.

The chain carries TRBV3-1 (or the pseudogene TRBV3-2) and TRBJ2-3; 8 nucleotides align to TRBD2. Germline V CDR1 and CDR2: LGHDT, YNNKEL (reference sequence). The CDR3 runs to 16 residues. Losses at the gene ends were 5 bases for V and 2 bases for J; bases not matched to a gene: 9. The CDR3 here is CASSYGGASVTDTQYF. The CDR3 nucleotides are TGTGCCAGCAGCTACGGGGGGGCTTCTGTCACAGATACGCAGTATTTT.

The chain couples TRBV2 to TRBJ2-3; TRBD1 is a possible D gene (5 bases). CDR1 is SNHLY and CDR2 is FYNNEI in the germline V gene. V lost 7 bases, J lost 1 base, and 12 bases lay in between. The CDR3 loop spans 14 amino acids. The CDR3 region has the DNA TGTGCCAGCACTCAGGGTAGGGGCACAGATACGCAGTATTTT. Translated: CASTQGRGTDTQYF.

This sequence joins TRBV18 and TRBJ1-5, with D hard to call. Trimming removed 2 bases from V and 6 bases from J, with 8 bases in between. Per the germline V gene, CDR1 is KGHSH and CDR2 is LQKENI. The CDR3 consists of 13 residues. CDR3 DNA sequence: TGTGCCAGCTCACCAGAGGTCCGTCAGCCCCAGCATTTT. Translation gives CASSPEVRQPQHF.

This rearrangement joins TRBV7-8 to TRBJ2-1; 9 nucleotides line up with TRBD2. Germline trimming cut 8 bases from V and 1 base from J; bases unmatched to any gene: 12. Germline V gene data show CDR1 as SGHVS and CDR2 as FQNEAQ. The CDR3 loop spans 17 amino acids. The CDR3 nucleotides are TGTGCCAGCCACCCCTTTAGCGGGGGATCTTCCTACAATGAGCAGTTCTTC. This sequence encodes CASHPFSGGSSYNEQFF.

The chain recombines TRBV4-3 with TRBJ2-5; D not certain. From germline, CDR1 is LGHNA and CDR2 YSLEER. This CDR3 spans 15 amino acids. Trimming cost V 0 bases and J 2 bases, with 10 bases left between them. The CDR3 here is CASSQDHNSQETQYF. The DNA of the CDR3 is TGCGCCAGCAGCCAAGATCATAACAGTCAAGAGACCCAGTACTTC.

The gene calls are TRBV27 and TRBJ1-2, with 9 positions matching TRBD1. In germline, CDR1 is MNHEY, CDR2 SMNVEV (reference sequence). The ends lost 5 bases at V and 4 bases at J; junction bases unmatched: 8. The CDR3 has 15 residues. The CDR3 loop is CASSRGQGRAYGYTF. The CDR3 coding sequence is TGTGCCAGCAGTCGGGGACAGGGCCGTGCCTATGGCTACACCTTC.

This clone was seen just once. This sequence joins TRBV3-1 (or the pseudogene TRBV3-2) and TRBJ2-3, with unresolved D. Germline loops: CDR1 LGHDT, CDR2 YNNKEL (reference sequence). Trimming took 0 bases from V and 2 from J, leaving 12 bases between them. The CDR3 totals 16 residues. In DNA, the CDR3 is TGTGCCAGCAGCCAAGATAAGGGTTCCAACACAGATACGCAGTATTTT. Protein product: CASSQDKGSNTDTQYF.

Only one count was recorded for this clone. At one end the junction does not follow the germline gene, possibly because of a read error. V gene TRBV2 combines with J gene TRBJ2-2; 9 bases map to TRBD1. This CDR3 comprises 14 residues. From germline, CDR1 is SNHLY and CDR2 FYNNEI. The CDR3 DNA sequence: TGTGCCAGCAGGGAAGACAGGGGGACCGGGGAGCTGTTTTTT. This encodes CASREDRGTGELFF. The full variable domain, rest sourced from reference TRBV2 and TRBJ2-2, is EPEVTQTPSHQVTQMGQEVILRCVPISNHLYFYWYRQILGQKVEFLVSFYNNEISEKSEIFDDQFSVERPDGSNFTLKIRSTKLEDSAMYFCASREDRGTGELFFGEGSRLTVL.

CDR3 residues: CASSQNRGIGGGYTF. As DNA, the CDR3 is TGTGCCAGCAGCCAGAACAGGGGGATCGGGGGTGGCTACACCTTC. The rearrangement uses TRBV3-1 (or the pseudogene TRBV3-2) and TRBJ1-2; 8 positions agree with TRBD1. The CDR3 sequence is 15 residues long. With V trimmed by 3 bases and J by 7 bases, 10 bases remained unmatched. Germline V gene lookup returns CDR1 LGHDT and CDR2 YNNKEL (reference sequence).

The CDR3 here is CASSLRTGQGNEQFF. As DNA, the CDR3 is TGTGCCAGCAGCCTAAGGACAGGGCAAGGAAATGAGCAGTTCTTC. The gene calls are TRBV9 and TRBJ2-1; TRBD1 matches at 8 bases. Germline lookup yields CDR1 SGDLS and CDR2 YYNGEE. The CDR3 sequence is 15 residues long. Germline trimming cut 4 bases from V and 7 bases from J; bases unmatched to any gene: 10.

The chain combines TRBV2 with TRBJ1-3, with D perhaps TRBD1 (5 bases). Germline V gene lookup returns CDR1 SNHLY and CDR2 FYNNEI. Trimming removed 2 bases from V and 0 bases from J, with 11 bases in between. This CDR3 region has 16 residues. CDR3 DNA: TGTGCCAGCAGTGAAAGAACAGGAATCTCTGGAAACACCATATATTTT. It translates to CASSERTGISGNTIYF.

V gene TRBV18 combines with J gene TRBJ1-6; 10 nucleotides line up with TRBD1. J gave up 9 bases and V 2 bases, and 7 bases lay outside the gene matches. The CDR3 consists of 16 residues. Germline CDR1 and CDR2: KGHSH and LQKENI. DNA for the CDR3: TGTGCCAGCTCACCAGGGGACAGGGGTAGTAGTTCACCCCTCCACTTT. Translation: CASSPGDRGSSSPLHF.

The rearrangement uses TRBV18 and TRBJ1-2; 7 bases are shared with TRBD1. Per the germline V gene, CDR1 is KGHSH and CDR2 is LQKENI. The junction had 4 bases not matched to a gene; V was cut back by 0 bases and J by 3 bases. CDR3 size: 15 residues. The CDR3 nucleotides are TGTGCCAGCTCACCACCCGAGACAGGGTACTATGGCTACACCTTC. Its translation: CASSPPETGYYGYTF.